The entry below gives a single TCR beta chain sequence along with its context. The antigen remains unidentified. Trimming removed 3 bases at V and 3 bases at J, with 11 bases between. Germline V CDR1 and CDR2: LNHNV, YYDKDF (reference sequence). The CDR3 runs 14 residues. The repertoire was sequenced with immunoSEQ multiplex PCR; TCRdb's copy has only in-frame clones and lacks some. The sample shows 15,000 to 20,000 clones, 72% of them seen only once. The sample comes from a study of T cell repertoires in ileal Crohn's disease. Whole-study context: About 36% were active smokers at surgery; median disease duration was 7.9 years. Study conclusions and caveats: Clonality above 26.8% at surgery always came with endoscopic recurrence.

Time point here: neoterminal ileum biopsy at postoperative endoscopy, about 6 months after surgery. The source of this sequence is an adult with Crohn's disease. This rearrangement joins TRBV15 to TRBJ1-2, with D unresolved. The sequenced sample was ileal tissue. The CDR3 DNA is TGTGCCACCAGCAGGAGAATGGAGGACTATGGCTACACCTTC. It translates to CATSRRMEDYGYTF.